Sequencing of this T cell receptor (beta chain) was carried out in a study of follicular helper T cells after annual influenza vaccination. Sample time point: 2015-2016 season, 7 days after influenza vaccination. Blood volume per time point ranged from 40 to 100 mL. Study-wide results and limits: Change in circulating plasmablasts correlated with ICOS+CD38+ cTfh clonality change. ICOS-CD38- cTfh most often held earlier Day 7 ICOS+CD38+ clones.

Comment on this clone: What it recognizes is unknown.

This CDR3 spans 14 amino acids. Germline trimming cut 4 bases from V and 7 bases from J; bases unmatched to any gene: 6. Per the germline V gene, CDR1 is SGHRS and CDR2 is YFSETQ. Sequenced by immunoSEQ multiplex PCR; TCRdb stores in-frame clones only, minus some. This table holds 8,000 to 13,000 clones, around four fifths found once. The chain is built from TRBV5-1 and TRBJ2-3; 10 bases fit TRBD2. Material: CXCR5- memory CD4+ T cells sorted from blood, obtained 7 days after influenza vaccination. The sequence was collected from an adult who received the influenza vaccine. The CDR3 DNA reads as TGCGCCAGCAGCGCCAGCGGGGGGGCATATACGCAGTATTTT. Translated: CASSASGGAYTQYF.